These 6 T cell receptor beta chains share one sample of origin, sequenced in a study of shared clonotypes between healthy human individuals. Sequencing was performed with immunoSEQ multiplex PCR; in TCRdb, only in-frame clones are kept and a portion is missing. The sample gives approximately 2,300,000 clones, 80% to 95% of which show up once; more than 0.35% is in the top ten. Source material: naive CD4+ T cells from PBMCs. The subset here: CD45RA+ positively selected. These TCRs come from a man younger than 35 in good health. Some clones in this sample may be carry-over from other donors' samples.

This chain connects TRBV5-1 to TRBJ2-3; D is unresolved. Trimming pared 4 bases from V and 6 bases from J, leaving 15 bases between. The length of the CDR3 is 14 residues. Germline CDR1 is SGHRS and CDR2 is YFSETQ. The CDR3 DNA is TGCGCCAGCAGCGCCGAGAGGTTGGGGGATACGCAGTATTTT. Translated: CASSAERLGDTQYF.

This sequence joins TRBV6-4 and TRBJ1-1; D might be TRBD1 (6 bases). The V gene lost 8 bases and the J gene lost 4 bases, with 14 bases spanning the gap. Per germline, CDR1 MRHNA and CDR2 SNTAGT. The CDR3 has 13 amino acids. The CDR3 loop is CASRQAVGTEAFF. The CDR3 DNA follows: TGTGCCAGCCGACAGGCGGTAGGCACTGAAGCTTTCTTT.

V is TRBV7-6 and J is TRBJ2-5; 11 nucleotides line up with TRBD2. This CDR3 region has 22 residues. With V trimmed by 1 base and J by 5 bases, 24 bases remained unmatched. In germline, CDR1 is SGHVS, CDR2 FNYEAQ. CDR3 sequence reads: CASSLGYGYALAGVGGRETQYF. As DNA, the CDR3 is TGTGCCAGCAGCTTAGGTTATGGCTACGCACTAGCGGGAGTCGGGGGTAGGGAGACCCAGTACTTC. Based on the CDR3 plus reference TRBV7-6 and TRBJ2-5, the full variable domain is GAGVSQSPRYKVTKRGQDVALRCDPISGHVSLYWYRQALGQGPEFLTYFNYEAQQDKSGLPNDRFSAERPEGSISTLTIQRTEQRDSAMYRCASSLGYGYALAGVGGRETQYFGPGTRLLVL.

The sample holds one count of this clone. Different DNA sequences within this sample yield the same CDR3. The gene calls are TRBV4-1 and TRBJ2-5; 15 nucleotides agree with TRBD2. The trim removed 4 bases at V and 2 bases at J, leaving 2 bases unmatched. Germline assignment: CDR1 MGHRA and CDR2 YSYEKL. CDR3 length: 16 residues. The CDR3 loop reads CASSPGLAGGQETQYF. CDR3 sequence (DNA): TGCGCCAGCAGCCCGGGACTAGCGGGAGGACAAGAGACCCAGTACTTC.

V is TRBV5-1 and J is TRBJ2-1, with 8 bases aligning to TRBD1. Germline loops: CDR1 SGHRS, CDR2 YFSETQ. The CDR3 has 16 residues. Losses at the gene ends were 2 bases for V and 7 bases for J; bases not matched to a gene: 11. The CDR3 nucleotides read TGCGCCAGCAGCTTCCTAACCGGGACAGGTTGGAATGAGCAGTTCTTC. The encoded protein is CASSFLTGTGWNEQFF.

Concerning this clone: At the DNA level, this CDR3 is encoded by other sequences in the same sample as well. This chain uses TRBV7-9 with TRBJ1-3; no clear D. Germline V gene sequence: CDR1 SEHNR, CDR2 FQNEAQ (reference sequence). CDR3 length: 14 amino acids. V was pared by 1 base and J by 0 bases, with 4 bases between. The CDR3 bases are TGTGCCAGCAGCTTAGGGCTCTCTGGAAACACCATATATTTT. Translated, it gives CASSLGLSGNTIYF. Full variable domain (rest looked up from reference TRBV7-9 and TRBJ1-3): DTGVSQNPRHKITKRGQNVTFRCDPISEHNRLYWYRQTLGQGPEFLTYFQNEAQLEKSRLLSDRFSAERPKGSFSTLEIQRTEQGDSAMYLCASSLGLSGNTIYFGEGSWLTVV.